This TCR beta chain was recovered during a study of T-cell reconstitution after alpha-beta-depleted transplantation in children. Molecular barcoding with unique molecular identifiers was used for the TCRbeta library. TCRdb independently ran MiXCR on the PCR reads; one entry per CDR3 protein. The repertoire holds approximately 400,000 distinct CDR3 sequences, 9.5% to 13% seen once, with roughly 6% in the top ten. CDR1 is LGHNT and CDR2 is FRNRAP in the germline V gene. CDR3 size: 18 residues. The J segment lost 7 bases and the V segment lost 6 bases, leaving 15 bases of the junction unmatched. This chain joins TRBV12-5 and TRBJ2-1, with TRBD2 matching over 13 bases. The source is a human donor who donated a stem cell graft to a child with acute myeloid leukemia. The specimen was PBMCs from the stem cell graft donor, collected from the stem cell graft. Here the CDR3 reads CASGPPGLAGARGNEQFF. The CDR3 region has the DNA TGTGCTAGTGGCCCCCCAGGACTAGCGGGGGCTAGGGGGAATGAGCAGTTCTTC.